These 16 T cell receptor beta chains came from one sample sequenced in a study of tumor-infiltrating lymphocytes in oesophageal squamous cell carcinoma. Via MiXCR, TCRdb re-called the PCR reads, giving one row per CDR3 protein. This table has 7,500 to 9,500 distinct CDR3 sequences, 60% to 70% appearing once. Sequencing used esophageal tumor tissue. Source of these receptors: a female donor with esophageal squamous cell carcinoma.

The chain recombines TRBV7-2 with TRBJ2-5; D uncertain. The V gene's germline CDR1 is SGHTA and CDR2 FQGNSA. This CDR3 region has 15 residues. V shed 1 base and J shed 2 bases, with 11 bases lying between them. Here the CDR3 reads CASSLEFWQQETQYF. The CDR3, as DNA: TGTGCCAGCAGCTTAGAGTTTTGGCAGCAAGAGACCCAGTACTTC.

The chain recombines TRBV7-8 with TRBJ2-3, with 9 bases that match TRBD1. The trim removed 0 bases at V and 8 bases at J, leaving 9 bases unmatched. Germline V gene data show CDR1 as SGHVS and CDR2 as FQNEAQ. The CDR3 sequence is 16 residues long. In nucleotides, the CDR3 is TGTGCCAGCAGCTTAGCTGTGACAGGGGGACTTCGTACGCAGTATTTT. Translation: CASSLAVTGGLRTQYF.

Remarks on this clonotype: The missing conserved phenylalanine or tryptophan at the end of this CDR3 makes a read error likely. Because the CDR3's place on the DNA is in doubt, the DNA is left out and the CDR3 is given as listed by TCRdb. CDR3 amino acids: CASSTGGEQYY. The chain uses TRBV7-6 and TRBJ2-3; the table's D call TRBD1 went unverified against the DNA. The CDR3 contains 11 residues when both ends are counted. Germline loops: CDR1 SGHVS, CDR2 FNYEAQ.

The chain carries TRBV28 and TRBJ1-2; D unresolved. CDR1 is MDHEN, CDR2 SYDVKM, per germline. V dropped 3 bases and J dropped 3 bases, with 11 bases sitting between them. The CDR3 consists of 14 residues. CDR3 region: CASSFSRADYGYTF. The CDR3 nucleotides read TGTGCCAGCAGTTTTAGTAGGGCAGACTATGGCTACACCTTC.

The chain joins TRBV28 to TRBJ1-1; D unresolved. CDR3 length: 14 residues. The ends were cut back, 4 bases at V and 2 bases at J, with 11 bases in the middle. Germline V CDR1 and CDR2: MDHEN, SYDVKM. This chain's CDR3 is CASSSPAANTEAFF. In DNA form, the CDR3 reads TGTGCCAGCAGTTCCCCCGCAGCAAACACTGAAGCTTTCTTT. The whole variable domain, remainder taken from reference TRBV28 and TRBJ1-1, is DVKVTQSSRYLVKRTGEKVFLECVQDMDHENMFWYRQDPGLGLRLIYFSYDVKMKEKGDIPEGYSVSREKKERFSLILESASTNQTSMYLCASSSPAANTEAFFGQGTRLTVV.

Comments on this clonotype: At one end the junction does not follow the germline gene, possibly because of a read error. This rearrangement joins TRBV7-4 to TRBJ2-1; TRBD1 agrees at 9 bases. Germline V gene data show CDR1 as SGHVT and CDR2 as SQSDAQ. The CDR3 is 15 amino acids. CDR3 residues: CASSSGTGIYNEQLF. DNA of the CDR3: TGTGCCAGCAGCTCTGGGACAGGGATCTACAATGAGCAGTTGTTC. Together with reference TRBV7-4 and TRBJ2-1, the CDR3 gives the full variable domain: GAGVSQSPRYKVAKRGRDVALRCDSISGHVTLYWYRQTLGQGSEVLTYSQSDAQRDKSGRPSGRFSAERPERSVSTLKIQRTEQGDSAVYLCASSSGTGIYNEQLFGPGTRLTVL.

The chain employs TRBV7-2 and TRBJ1-1; no clear D gene. Trimming took 0 bases from V and 7 from J, leaving 9 bases between them. In germline, CDR1 is SGHTA, CDR2 FQGNSA. The length of the CDR3 is 13 residues. The CDR3 DNA reads as TGTGCCAGCAGCTTAGCTCCGACCCGTGAAGCTTTCTTT. This encodes CASSLAPTREAFF.

CDR3 DNA sequence: TGTGCCAGCACGAGACACCCGAACTCTGGGGCCAACGTCCTGACTTTC. Amino acids: CASTRHPNSGANVLTF. V usage is TRBV6-1 and J usage is TRBJ2-6; D unclear. The CDR3 has 16 amino acids. Germline V gives CDR1 MNHNS, CDR2 SASEGT. V dropped 7 bases and J dropped 0 bases, with 13 bases sitting between them.

CDR3 loop: CASSLLRTGGETQYF. CDR3 sequence (DNA): TGTGCCAGCAGCTTATTAAGGACGGGAGGAGAGACCCAGTACTTC. The rearrangement links TRBV7-2 to TRBJ2-1; 7 nucleotides agree with TRBD2. TRBJ2-5 matches the DNA end more closely, so the J call is doubtful. In germline, CDR1 is SGHTA, CDR2 FQGNSA. CDR3 size: 15 residues.

This clonotype was seen repeatedly, ten times or more. CDR3 bases: TGTGCCAGCAGCTTATGGGGCGGGAGCCTCACAGATACGCAGTATTTT. This encodes CASSLWGGSLTDTQYF. The gene calls are TRBV7-3 and TRBJ2-3, with 7 bases fitting TRBD2. CDR3 size: 16 residues. V gave up 2 bases and J gave up 2 bases; unmatched junction bases: 7. Germline V gives CDR1 SGHTA, CDR2 FQGTGA.

The J gene is TRBJ2-5, the V gene TRBV7-2, with 10 bases matching TRBD2. The J call may be incorrect, as the DNA end agrees better with TRBJ2-7. CDR3 length equals 18 residues. The germline V gene has CDR1 SGHTA and CDR2 FQGNSA. CDR3 sequence (DNA): TGTGCCAGCAGCTTAGCGCTGTCTAGCGGGAGTATAGGCTACGAGCAGTACTTC. Protein: CASSLALSSGSIGYEQYF.

The V call is TRBV7-4, the J call TRBJ1-6; D unresolved. Trimming took 3 bases from V and 7 from J, leaving 7 bases between them. Germline values: CDR1 SGHVT, CDR2 SQSDAQ. CDR3 length: 13 residues. The CDR3 DNA reads as TGTGCCAGCAGCTTTGGGATGAATTCACCCCTCCACTTT. It codes for CASSFGMNSPLHF.

The gene calls are TRBV6-5 and TRBJ2-1; possible D gene TRBD2, 5 bases. Gene TRBJ2-7 matches the end of the DNA better, so the J call may be wrong. The CDR3 has 14 amino acids. Germline lookup yields CDR1 MNHEY and CDR2 SVGAGI. The CDR3 DNA reads as TGTGCCAGCAGTTACTCGAGGGTCGGCTACGAGCAGTACTTC. Translating gives CASSYSRVGYEQYF.

The sample holds many counts of this clonotype. A much larger clone lies one base from this, so it may be a read error. The gene calls are TRBV7-2 and TRBJ2-4; 8 positions agree with TRBD2. The CDR3 extends over 14 amino acids. The germline gives CDR1 SGHTA, CDR2 FQGNSA. Trimming removed 5 bases from V and 13 bases from J; junction bases left unmatched: 13. Written as DNA, the CDR3 is TGTGCCAGCAGCCTCCAAGCGGGGGCCAATGAGCAGTACTTC. Translating it yields CASSLQAGANEQYF.

The chain combines TRBV6-1 with TRBJ1-4; possibly TRBD1 for D (5 bases). The end of the DNA is better explained by TRBJ1-5, so the J call may be wrong. CDR3 size: 15 residues. Germline V CDR1 and CDR2: MNHNS, SASEGT. The CDR3 here is CASSELWGSNQPQHF. In nucleotides, the CDR3 is TGTGCCAGCAGCGAGTTGTGGGGGAGCAATCAGCCCCAGCATTTT.

To note about this clonotype: The junction departs from germline at one end; a sequencing error may be responsible. The V and J genes are TRBV7-3 and TRBJ1-2; D might be TRBD1 (6 bases). Germline V gene data show CDR1 as SGHTA and CDR2 as FQGTGA. The CDR3 has 12 amino acids. As DNA, the CDR3 is TGTGCCAGCAGCCTAACAGGGTATGGCTACACCTTC. Translation: CASSLTGYGYTF.